This record covers a single TCR beta chain. These data come from a study of blood T cell repertoires in COVID-19. This CDR3 has 14 amino acids. The V gene's germline CDR1 is LNHDA and CDR2 SQIVND (reference sequence). With 4 bases clipped from V and 6 bases from J, the junction kept 7 bases outside the gene matches. As originally analysed: Estimation of nucleated cell counts was performed using reference gene primer amplification. Generated by immunoSEQ multiplex PCR, the TCRdb table keeps only in-frame clones and is missing some. From that table come the V and J calls and clone size; the DNA was used to work out D and trimming. In the table there are about 130,000 clones, approximately 81% of which are singletons.

Specimen: peripheral blood. The receptor was derived from a middle-aged man with active or convalescent COVID-19. This chain uses TRBV19 with TRBJ2-7, with 9 positions matching TRBD1. CDR3 loop: CASSTGDRVGEQYF. The CDR3 nucleotides are TGTGCCAGTAGTACAGGGGACAGGGTCGGCGAGCAGTACTTC.